This section outlines one T cell receptor beta chain sequence together with its context. Its binding antigen is unknown. No much larger clonotype is one base removed from it; base qualities were not supplied. Enrolling through a virtual design, the prospective study's participants ranged in age from roughly 18 to 89 years and lived across approximately 25 United States geographic areas. In the prospective study, participants were assigned to cohorts based on the clinical history participants reported in a screening survey and a study questionnaire. In the prospective study, whole blood, serum and a nasopharyngeal or oropharyngeal swab were collected from each participant by mobile phlebotomists. Prospective study participants could optionally give additional blood draws and questionnaires over an approximately 2-month period. Prospective study blood samples were shipped either frozen or at room temperature before DNA extraction.

These data originate in a study of blood T cell repertoires in COVID-19 (dated by TCRdb to 2020 to 2022). Study-level background: Samples covering the acute and convalescent phases of COVID-19 were provided by collaborators in the United States, Italy and Spain. The prospective study material was composed of cDNA or gDNA derived from T cells, B-cell-depleted T cells, or PBMCs. Deeply sampled blood TCRbeta repertoires from subjects exposed to, actively infected with, or recovered from COVID-19 were included in the dataset. The repertoires were released in a freely available public database intended as a resource for research on the immune response to SARS-CoV-2. The samples were drawn from two sources: the first 160 participants of the ongoing ImmuneRACE study, and fewer than 1,500 subjects contributed by 6 global collaborators. Nearly every sample came with metadata listing a de-identified subject ID, COVID-19 status, age in years and sex. Where available, HLA class I and class II types were taken from metadata supplied by the sample provider and were not determined by assay-based typing. What the study reported, not specific to this receptor: Clinical and demographic metadata were provided uncurated, with the amount varying by source and participant.

TCRbeta CDR3 regions were amplified from genomic DNA by means of the immunoSEQ Assay, a bias-controlled multiplex PCR. Per the authors' processing: The number of nucleated cells in each sample was estimated from the amplification of reference gene primers within the assay. To quantify the absolute abundance of each unique TCRbeta CDR3 rearrangement, sequence reads were collapsed and filtered. For each sample, productive Simpson clonality was calculated as the square root of Simpson's diversity index over productive rearrangements. Drawn from immuneACCESS, this table holds only the in-frame rearrangements with V and J called that TCRdb kept. Clones are partly lost; checked studies trace under half to an unresolved V gene and leave the rest unexplained. That table gives V, J and clone size, and the DNA gave D and trimming. This sample gives about 400,000 clones in total; 70% to 90% of them show up just once. In total, the top ten clones hold 1.5% to 2% of the sample.

As encoded in the germline V gene, CDR1 is SGHAT while CDR2 is FQNNGV. Trimming leaves V shorter by 5 bases and J shorter by 4 bases, with the junction holding 4 bases beyond the gene matches. The CDR3 numbers 14 residues from cysteine through phenylalanine. Only the CDR3 region is kept as DNA, spanning 42 bases read in frame from base 1. Sequencing input: PBMCs or T cells enriched from blood (not recorded which). The receptor was derived from a woman under 30 with acute COVID-19. Recombination linked TRBV11-2 to TRBJ2-1, with 8 bases matching TRBD2. The nucleotide sequence is given as TGTGCCAGCAGCCGGGGGGGGCCTTACAATGAGCAGTTCTTC. The resulting protein is CASSRGGPYNEQFF.